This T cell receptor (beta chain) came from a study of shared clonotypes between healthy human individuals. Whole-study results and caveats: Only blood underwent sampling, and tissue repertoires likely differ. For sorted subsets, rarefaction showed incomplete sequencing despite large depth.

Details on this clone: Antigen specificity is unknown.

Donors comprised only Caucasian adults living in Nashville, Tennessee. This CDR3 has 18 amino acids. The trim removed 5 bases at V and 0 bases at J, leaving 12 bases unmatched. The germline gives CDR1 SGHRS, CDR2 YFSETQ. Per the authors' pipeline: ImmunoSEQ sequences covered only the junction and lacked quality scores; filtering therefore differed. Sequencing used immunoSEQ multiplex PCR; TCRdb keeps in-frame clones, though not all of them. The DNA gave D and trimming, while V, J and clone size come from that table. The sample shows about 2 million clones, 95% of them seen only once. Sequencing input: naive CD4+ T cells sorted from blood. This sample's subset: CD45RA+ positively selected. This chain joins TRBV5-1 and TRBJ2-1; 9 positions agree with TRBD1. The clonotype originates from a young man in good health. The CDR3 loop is CASRMGQGVLSSYNEQFF. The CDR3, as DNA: TGCGCCAGCAGAATGGGACAGGGCGTACTATCCTCCTACAATGAGCAGTTCTTC.